The rows below give T cell receptor beta chains drawn from one sample of a study of cytomegalovirus exposure and HLA in healthy donors. Sequencing used immunoSEQ multiplex PCR; TCRdb keeps in-frame clones, though not all of them. The repertoire holds fewer than 200,000 clones, over 65% seen once, with around 2.4% in the top ten. Source material: PBMCs. The origin of the receptors is a man aged 55 to 70 in good health and CMV-seronegative. Both conserved end residues are part of each CDR3. D genes are given only for firm matches. Not all rows give a size; the values are once, few, many and, for expanded clones, a class.

>TRBV9|TRBD2|14|TRBJ2-7|.
CASSPAGGAYEQYF
TGTGCCAGCAGCCCCGCTGGGGGGGCCTACGAGCAGTACTTC
>TRBV5-6|TRBD1|16|TRBJ1-2|.
CASSFGRTGSVRGYPF
TGTGCCAGCAGCTTCGGGCGGACAGGGAGTGTACGGGGCTACCCCTTC
>TRBV25-1|TRBD1|14|TRBJ1-2|.
CASRPDRGNYGYTF
TGTGCCAGCAGGCCGGACAGGGGGAACTATGGCTACACCTTC
>TRBV10-3|TRBD2|15|TRBJ2-3|few
CAISDFSGSTDTQYF
TGTGCCATCAGTGATTTTAGCGGGAGCACAGATACGCAGTATTTT
>TRBV6-1|.|15|TRBJ1-3|.
CASKPQGSSGNTIYF
TGTGCCAGCAAACCACAGGGAAGCTCTGGAAACACCATATATTTT
>TRBV6-1|.|14|TRBJ1-2|.
CASSEAVQHYGYTF
TGTGCCAGCAGTGAAGCCGTACAGCACTATGGCTACACCTTC
>TRBV5-1|.|17|TRBJ1-1|.
CASSLTVQGRMNTEAFF
TGCGCCAGCAGCTTGACGGTACAGGGACGGATGAACACTGAAGCTTTCTTT
>TRBV10-3|TRBD2|16|TRBJ2-3|.
CAISESRGGRTDTQYF
TGTGCCATCAGTGAGTCTCGCGGGGGGCGCACAGATACGCAGTATTTT
>TRBV6-1|.|13|TRBJ1-1|.
CASRAALNTEAFF
TGTGCCAGCAGAGCCGCTTTGAACACTGAAGCTTTCTTT
>TRBV27|TRBD1|15|TRBJ1-3|.
CASSTGDRSGNTIYF
TGTGCCAGCAGCACAGGGGATCGCTCTGGAAACACCATATATTTT
>TRBV6-1|TRBD1|15|TRBJ1-2|few
CASSERTGSVCGYPF
TGTGCCAGCAGTGAGAGGACAGGGTCTGTCTGTGGCTACCCCTTC
>TRBV29-1|.|11|TRBJ2-7|.
CSAYRDYEQYF
TGCAGCGCATACAGGGACTACGAGCAGTACTTC
>TRBV30|TRBD2|15|TRBJ2-3|.
CAWSLAGDITDTQYF
TGTGCCTGGAGCTTAGCGGGAGATATTACAGATACGCAGTATTTT
>TRBV11-3|.|15|TRBJ2-1|.
CASSRSASSYNEQFF
TGTGCCAGCAGCCGAAGCGCGAGCTCCTACAATGAGCAGTTCTTC
>TRBV5-1|.|15|TRBJ1-5|.
CASSLDGGSGQPQHF
TGCGCCAGCAGCTTGGATGGGGGGAGCGGTCAGCCCCAGCATTTT
>TRBV6-1|TRBD1|17|TRBJ1-6|.
CASSEAYPGQNNSPLHF
TGTGCCAGCAGTGAAGCGTACCCGGGACAGAATAATTCACCCCTCCACTTT
>TRBV20-1|.|11|TRBJ1-2|few
CSAQGPGSYTF
TGCAGTGCGCAGGGCCCTGGAAGCTACACCTTC
>TRBV28|.|15|TRBJ2-5|once
CASSLSRGQRETQYF
TGTGCCAGCAGTTTATCCAGGGGCCAAAGAGAGACCCAGTACTTC